The source of this T cell receptor beta chain is a study of Ad26.COV2.S vaccination and SARS-CoV-2 variants. Across the study: Administration of Ad26.COV2.S was intramuscular, either once or twice 56 days apart.

Trimming at V came to 5 bases and at J to 4 bases, leaving 9 bases not matched to a gene. Germline values: CDR1 SGHVS, CDR2 FNYEAQ. The CDR3 has 16 amino acids. The assay was immunoSEQ multiplex PCR, and TCRdb's table has in-frame clones only and misses some. The data contain about 420,000 clones, around nine tenths of them singletons. Treatment indicated: 15 to 20 received Ad26.COV2.S at low or high dose, single or two shots; about 5 received placebo; per-sample allocation not given. Collection of samples fell on day 63 after the first vaccine or placebo injection. An Ad26 vector expressing Wuhan-strain SARS-CoV-2 spike constituted the vaccine.

The material was peripheral blood, obtained in a trial of Ad26.COV2.S vaccine versus placebo. The source of this sequence is a person aged 18-65 years who received the Ad26.COV2.S COVID-19 vaccine or a placebo. This chain uses TRBV7-6 with TRBJ2-2, with TRBD1 matching over 8 bases. CDR3 sequence reads: CASSPQGQATTGELFF. The CDR3 DNA follows: TGTGCCAGCAGCCCCCAGGGACAGGCGACCACCGGGGAGCTGTTTTTT.